Detailed here is one T cell receptor beta chain. The sample belongs to a study of blood T cell repertoires in COVID-19. Study details: Sources were T cells, B-cell-depleted T cells, or PBMCs; the material itself was cDNA or gDNA.

Original handling: Reference gene primer amplification yielded estimated nucleated cell counts. Assay used: immunoSEQ multiplex PCR; TCRdb lists only in-frame clones, some missing. The D gene and trimming were derived from the DNA, and the V and J assignments and clone size from that table. Of 200,000 to 300,000 clones in the sample, 70% to 90% were seen once. The J segment lost 0 bases and the V segment lost 1 base, leaving 10 bases of the junction unmatched. The CDR3 spans 19 residues. Per the germline V gene, CDR1 is SNHLY and CDR2 is FYNNEI. The J gene is TRBJ2-4, the V gene TRBV2; 9 bases align to TRBD2. This TCR derives from a man in his thirties or forties with active or convalescent COVID-19. The sample comprised peripheral blood. This chain's CDR3 is CASSEGSLAGTLAKNIQYF. The CDR3 DNA follows: TGTGCCAGCAGTGAAGGGTCGCTAGCGGGGACACTAGCCAAAAACATTCAGTACTTC.